Reported below is one T cell receptor (beta chain). Its antigen remains unidentified. These data belong to a study of cytomegalovirus exposure and HLA in healthy donors. On the study more broadly: Among the 398 donors who were genotyped, about 79% fell in the genetic ancestry cluster that is associated with self-reported Caucasian donors.

Notes on the study in general: Prior analysis indicated that the majority of TCR beta V segments exhibited productivity approximately 87% or approximately 30% of the time. Presence/absence analysis assumed near-uniform sequencing depth across donors.

Vbeta (60) and Jbeta (13) primers were used in the PCR. TCRdb keeps only in-frame clones here, not all; method: immunoSEQ multiplex PCR. The sample has 65,000 to 85,000 clones. CDR1 is KGHSH, CDR2 LQKENI, per germline. This CDR3 contains 15 residues. V was pared by 3 bases and J by 6 bases, with 10 bases of the junction left unmatched. The sequence was obtained from a female donor in good health and CMV-seropositive. This chain connects TRBV18 to TRBJ2-7; 8 positions agree with TRBD1. The sample was PBMCs. The CDR3 DNA sequence: TGTGCCAGCTCACCCTCGACAGGGGTGGCGTCCGAGCAGTACTTC. Translated: CASSPSTGVASEQYF.